What follows are 16 T cell receptor beta chains derived from one specimen sequenced in a study of T cell repertoires in cytomegalovirus infection (dated by TCRdb to about 2019). Instrument used: Illumina HiSeq 1500. TCRdb reprocessing: public reads trimmed at Q25 with fastp, clones called with MiXCR, in-frame beta chains kept. Merged by CDR3 protein, the rows form single entries marked with the most common genes and DNA. The sample yields about 490,000 distinct CDR3 sequences; around a quarter were counted once. The top ten constitute less than 15% of the sample. The source material was PBMCs. The receptors come from a human donor in good health (CMV status not recorded). Some clones in this sample may be carry-over from other donors' samples.

V and J are TRBV24-1 and TRBJ2-1; TRBD1 is a possible D gene (5 bases). Germline CDR1 is KGHDR and CDR2 is SFDVKD. The CDR3 consists of 14 residues. V gave up 3 bases and J gave up 10 bases, with 15 bases separating them. This CDR3 reads CATSDVTDLEEQFF. The CDR3 region has the DNA TGTGCCACCAGTGATGTGACAGACCTGGAGGAGCAGTTCTTC.

The chain has TRBV20-1 and TRBJ2-3, with D possibly being TRBD2 (6 bases). The CDR3 sequence is 15 residues long. The V and J ends lost 0 bases and 5 bases respectively, with 15 bases between them. Germline V gene sequence: CDR1 DFQATT, CDR2 SNEGSKA (reference sequence). The CDR3 nucleotides are TGCAGTGCTAGAGATATGGCTAGCGAGGGAGATACGCAGTATTTT. Translation: CSARDMASEGDTQYF.

This clonotype showed up just a few times. The chain carries TRBV30 and TRBJ1-5; no definite D call. The length of the CDR3 is 13 residues. V dropped 2 bases and J dropped 0 bases, with 5 bases sitting between them. Germline CDR1 reads GTSNPN; CDR2 reads SVGIG (reference sequence). CDR3: CAWSKNSNQPQHF. The CDR3 DNA reads TGTGCCTGGAGTAAGAATAGCAATCAGCCCCAGCATTTT.

The CDR3 loop is CSARVTGAHKNIQYF. Written as DNA, the CDR3 is TGCAGTGCTAGAGTGACAGGGGCCCACAAAAACATTCAGTACTTC. The V and J genes are TRBV20-1 and TRBJ2-4; 8 positions agree with TRBD1. The ends lost 1 base at V and 3 bases at J; junction bases unmatched: 5. The germline gives CDR1 DFQATT, CDR2 SNEGSKA (reference sequence). The CDR3 loop spans 15 amino acids.

This clonotype was seen ten or more times. This chain joins TRBV7-2 and TRBJ1-5, with 9 bases fitting TRBD1. Germline values: CDR1 SGHTA, CDR2 FQGNSA. The CDR3 runs 15 residues. V was clipped by 1 base and J by 4 bases; unmatched bases: 2. CDR3 in amino acids: CASSLGDRANQPQHF. DNA of the CDR3: TGTGCCAGCAGCTTAGGGGACAGGGCGAATCAGCCCCAGCATTTT. The complete variable domain, with remaining parts taken from reference TRBV7-2 and TRBJ1-5, reads GAGVSQSPSNKVTEKGKDVELRCDPISGHTALYWYRQSLGQGLEFLIYFQGNSAPDKSGLPSDRFSAERTGGSVSTLTIQRTQQEDSAVYLCASSLGDRANQPQHFGDGTRLSIL.

The chain recombines TRBV6-5 with TRBJ2-2, with 9 positions matching TRBD2. CDR3 length: 19 residues. Losses at the gene ends were 6 bases for V and 2 bases for J; bases not matched to a gene: 16. Germline V gene sequence: CDR1 MNHEY, CDR2 SVGAGI. CDR3: CASSPLGGSGSPNTGELFF. CDR3 sequence (DNA): TGTGCCAGCAGCCCTCTAGGTGGTAGCGGGAGCCCCAACACCGGGGAGCTGTTTTTT.

This clonotype has just a few counts. The chain recombines TRBV29-1 with TRBJ2-7; D gene uncertain. Germline CDR1 SQVTM, CDR2 ANQGSEA. Trimming left V 4 bases short and J 2 bases short, with 9 bases between. This CDR3 comprises 12 residues. For the CDR3, the DNA is TGCAGCGTTGCCCCGGGTACCTACGAGCAGTACTTC. Translation: CSVAPGTYEQYF.

This clonotype was counted many times. The chain links TRBV7-2 to TRBJ1-2; D might be TRBD1 (5 bases). This CDR3 spans 15 amino acids. The germline V and J ends were trimmed by 5 bases and 5 bases, with 18 bases remaining between them. CDR1 and CDR2 from the germline V gene are SGHTA and FQGNSA. CDR3 sequence: CASSPSGTEPYGYTF. The CDR3 region has the DNA TGTGCCAGCAGCCCGAGTGGGACGGAGCCTTATGGCTACACCTTC.

This clonotype has a handful of counts. The chain is built from TRBV19 and TRBJ2-7; 7 nucleotides align to TRBD2. J gave up 0 bases and V 4 bases, and 9 bases lay outside the gene matches. The CDR3 contains 16 residues. Germline V CDR1 and CDR2: LNHDA, SQIVND (reference sequence). This CDR3 reads CASSTSHSGSSYEQYF. In nucleotides, the CDR3 is TGTGCCAGTAGTACGTCTCATAGCGGGTCCTCCTACGAGCAGTACTTC.

The chain is built from TRBV9 and TRBJ2-5; D possibly corresponds to TRBD2 (7 bases). Trimming took off 3 bases at V and 5 bases at J, with 17 bases between the two ends. This CDR3 is built from 15 residues. CDR1 is SGDLS, CDR2 YYNGEE, per germline. The CDR3 reads CASSGGGGLRETQYF. The DNA of the CDR3 is TGTGCCAGCAGCGGGGGGGGGGGGCTTAGGGAGACCCAGTACTTC.

This clonotype was picked up a small number of times. The gene calls are TRBV12-3 or TRBV12-4 and TRBJ1-2; unclear D gene. The ends were cut back, 6 bases at V and 8 bases at J, with 19 bases in the middle. CDR3 length: 14 amino acids. The CDR3 DNA follows: TGTGCCAGCAGGGATCGACCCACTGGTAGAGGCTACACCTTC. This encodes CASRDRPTGRGYTF.

This clonotype was seen a few times. The rearrangement links TRBV7-3 to TRBJ2-1; 11 bases match TRBD2. Germline values: CDR1 SGHTA, CDR2 FQGTGA. Losses at the gene ends were 2 bases for V and 0 bases for J; bases not matched to a gene: 6. The CDR3 loop spans 18 amino acids. The CDR3: CASSLERLAGSSYNEQFF. DNA for the CDR3: TGTGCCAGCAGCTTAGAAAGACTAGCGGGGAGCTCCTACAATGAGCAGTTCTTC.

The V and J genes are TRBV7-2 and TRBJ1-3; D gene unclear. CDR3 length equals 13 residues. Trimming cost V 4 bases and J 4 bases, with 8 bases left between them. Germline assignment: CDR1 SGHTA and CDR2 FQGNSA. CDR3 sequence reads: CASSWMGGNTIYF. As DNA, the CDR3 is TGTGCCAGCAGCTGGATGGGCGGAAACACCATATATTTT. The full variable domain, its missing parts supplied by reference TRBV7-2 and TRBJ1-3, is GAGVSQSPSNKVTEKGKDVELRCDPISGHTALYWYRQSLGQGLEFLIYFQGNSAPDKSGLPSDRFSAERTGGSVSTLTIQRTQQEDSAVYLCASSWMGGNTIYFGEGSWLTVV.

This clonotype was found a few times. The CDR3, as DNA: TGTGCCACCTCACTTTGGGGTGGCCGTGGCTACACCTTC. Amino acid sequence: CATSLWGGRGYTF. This chain connects TRBV24-1 to TRBJ1-2, with D unresolved. Germline CDR1 and CDR2: KGHDR and SFDVKD. V was trimmed by 9 bases and J by 7 bases, leaving 17 bases between them. This CDR3 comprises 13 residues.

This chain links TRBV24-1 with TRBJ2-1; D not certain. The CDR3 length is 14 residues. Trimming took off 7 bases at V and 7 bases at J, with 16 bases between the two ends. Germline lookup yields CDR1 KGHDR and CDR2 SFDVKD. This CDR3 reads CATRGIQAQNEQFF. The CDR3 bases are TGTGCCACCAGGGGCATCCAAGCACAAAATGAGCAGTTCTTC.

Worth noting for this clonotype: At one boundary the junction diverges from the germline segment, which might be a read error. J is TRBJ2-5 and V is TRBV7-7, with 7 nucleotides matching TRBD1. Germline CDR1 and CDR2: SSHAT and FNYEAQ (reference sequence). CDR3 size: 15 residues. CDR3 coding DNA: TGTGCTAGCAGCTTAGAAGACAGGGACCAAGAGACCCAGTACTTC. Amino acid sequence: CASSLEDRDQETQYF.